The clone carrying this T cell receptor (beta chain) has at least ten counts. MiXCR was run by TCRdb on the RACE reads, yielding one entry per CDR3 protein. The sample contains over 300,000 distinct CDR3 sequences, 4.5% to 6% of which appear only once. Time point noted: pre-sensitization, week 0. As to treatment: therapeutic diphenylcyclopropenone sensitization with weekly scalp DPC. Prior to application of each patch test, blood was drawn. Alopecia patients, 18 to 70 years old and DPC-suitable, served as donors. From whole blood left unfractionated, total RNA was extracted. These data are taken from a study of human T cells and chemical hapten exposure. The CDR3 length is 17 residues. Trimming removed 0 bases from V and 4 bases from J; junction bases left unmatched: 6. Germline V gene data show CDR1 as MNHEY and CDR2 as SMNVEV (reference sequence).

The specimen was whole blood, collected in connection with sensitization to the hapten diphenylcyclopropenone (DPC). The V call is TRBV27, the J call TRBJ2-1, with 10 bases matching TRBD2. The receptor was isolated from a woman aged 45-65 years with alopecia areata. Some clones in this sample may be carry-over from other donors' samples. This CDR3 reads CASSLSAGLAEYNEQFF. CDR3 DNA sequence: TGTGCCAGCAGTTTATCGGCCGGACTAGCGGAATACAATGAGCAGTTCTTC.